This T cell receptor beta chain was recovered during a study of T cells after yellow fever vaccination. The study, taken as a whole, reports: Boosting was followed by the reappearance of most primary-vaccination clones (around 95% CD4, about 90% CD8). Some clonotypes were seen in both the CD4 and the CD8 compartments. These made up a small share and likely arose from convergent recombination. Sorted repertoires could include abundant contaminating clonotypes from bulk cells. Weaker, the secondary response had a peak occurring faster, on day 5 versus 15.

CDR3 length: 13 residues. Trimming at V came to 8 bases and at J to 12 bases, leaving 10 bases not matched to a gene. Looked up from germline, CDR1 is MDHEN and CDR2 is SYDVKM. Each CDR3 protein gets one entry after TCRdb re-called the 5' RACE reads with MiXCR. The sample yields hundreds of thousands of distinct CDR3 sequences, about 13% seen once. This clonotype occurred a few times. Its target is not known. V gene TRBV28 combines with J gene TRBJ2-1; 10 bases agree with TRBD2. This specimen was PBMCs, taken on the day of the yellow fever booster vaccination. The source of this sequence is a man aged 30 to 39 who received the YFV17D yellow fever vaccine. CDR3 nucleotide sequence: TGTGCCAGCGGGGCTAGCGGGAGCCGCGGGCAGTTCTTC. Its translation: CASGASGSRGQFF. Combining the CDR3 with reference TRBV28 and TRBJ2-1 gives the whole variable domain DVKVTQSSRYLVKRTGEKVFLECVQDMDHENMFWYRQDPGLGLRLIYFSYDVKMKEKGDIPEGYSVSREKKERFSLILESASTNQTSMYLCASGASGSRGQFFGPGTRLTVL.